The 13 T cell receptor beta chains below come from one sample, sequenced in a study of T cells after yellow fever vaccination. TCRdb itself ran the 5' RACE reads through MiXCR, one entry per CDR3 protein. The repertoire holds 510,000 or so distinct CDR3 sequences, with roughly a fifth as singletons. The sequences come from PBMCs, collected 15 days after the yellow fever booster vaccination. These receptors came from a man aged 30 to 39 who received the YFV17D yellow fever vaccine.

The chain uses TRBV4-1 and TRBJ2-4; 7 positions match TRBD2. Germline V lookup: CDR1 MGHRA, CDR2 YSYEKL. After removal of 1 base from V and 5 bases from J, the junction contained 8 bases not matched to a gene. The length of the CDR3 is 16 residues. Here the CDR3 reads CASSQGSELAQNIQYF. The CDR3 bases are TGCGCCAGCAGCCAAGGTTCGGAACTAGCGCAAAACATTCAGTACTTC.

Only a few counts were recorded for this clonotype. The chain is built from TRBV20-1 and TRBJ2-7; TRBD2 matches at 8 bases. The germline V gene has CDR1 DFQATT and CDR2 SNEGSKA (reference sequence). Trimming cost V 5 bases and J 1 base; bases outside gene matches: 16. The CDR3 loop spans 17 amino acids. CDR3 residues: CSASRPRREAVSYEQYF. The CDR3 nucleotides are TGCAGTGCTTCCAGGCCCAGGCGGGAGGCCGTTTCCTACGAGCAGTACTTC.

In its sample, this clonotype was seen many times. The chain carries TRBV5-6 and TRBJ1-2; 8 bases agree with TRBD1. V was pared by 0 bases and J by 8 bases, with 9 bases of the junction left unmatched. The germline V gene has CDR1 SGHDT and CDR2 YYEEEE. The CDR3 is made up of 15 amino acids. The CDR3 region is CASSLVTGALEGYTF. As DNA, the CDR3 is TGTGCCAGCAGCTTGGTGACAGGGGCCTTGGAGGGCTACACCTTC.

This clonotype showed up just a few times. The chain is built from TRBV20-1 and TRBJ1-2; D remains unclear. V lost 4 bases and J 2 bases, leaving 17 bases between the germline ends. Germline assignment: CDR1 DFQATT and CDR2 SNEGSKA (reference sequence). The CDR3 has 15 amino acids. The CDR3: CSAMALQNPNYGYTF. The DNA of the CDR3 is TGCAGTGCTATGGCCCTACAGAATCCAAACTATGGCTACACCTTC.

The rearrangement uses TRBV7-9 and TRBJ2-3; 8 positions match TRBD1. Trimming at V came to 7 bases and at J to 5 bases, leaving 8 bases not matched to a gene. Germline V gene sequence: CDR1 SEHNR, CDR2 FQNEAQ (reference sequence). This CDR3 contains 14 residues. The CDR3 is CASMRSGGQDTQYF. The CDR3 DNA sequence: TGTGCCAGCATGAGGTCAGGGGGCCAAGATACGCAGTATTTT.

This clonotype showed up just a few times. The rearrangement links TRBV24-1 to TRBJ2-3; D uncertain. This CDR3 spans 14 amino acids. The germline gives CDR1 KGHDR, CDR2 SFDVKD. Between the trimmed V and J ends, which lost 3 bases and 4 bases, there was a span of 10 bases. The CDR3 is CATSDVGASDTQYF. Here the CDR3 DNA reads TGTGCCACCAGTGATGTAGGAGCCTCAGATACGCAGTATTTT.

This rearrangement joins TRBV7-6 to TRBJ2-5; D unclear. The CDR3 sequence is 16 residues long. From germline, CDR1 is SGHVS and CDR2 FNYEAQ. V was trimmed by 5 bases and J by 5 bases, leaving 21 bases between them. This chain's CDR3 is CASSPHTWAAEETQYF. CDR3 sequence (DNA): TGTGCCAGCAGCCCACATACGTGGGCGGCAGAGGAGACCCAGTACTTC.

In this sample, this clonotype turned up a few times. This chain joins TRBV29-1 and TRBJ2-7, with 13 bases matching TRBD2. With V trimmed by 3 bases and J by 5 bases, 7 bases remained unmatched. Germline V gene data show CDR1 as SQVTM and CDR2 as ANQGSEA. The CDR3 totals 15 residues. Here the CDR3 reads CSVEGTSGIGDEQYF. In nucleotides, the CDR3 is TGCAGCGTTGAGGGGACTAGCGGGATAGGGGACGAGCAGTACTTC.

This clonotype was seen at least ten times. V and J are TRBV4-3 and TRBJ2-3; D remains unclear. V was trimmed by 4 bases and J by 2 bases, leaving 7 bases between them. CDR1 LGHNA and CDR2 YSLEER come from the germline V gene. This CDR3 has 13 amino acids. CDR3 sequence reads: CASSPSVTDTQYF. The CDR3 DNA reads TGCGCCAGCAGCCCCTCCGTCACAGATACGCAGTATTTT.

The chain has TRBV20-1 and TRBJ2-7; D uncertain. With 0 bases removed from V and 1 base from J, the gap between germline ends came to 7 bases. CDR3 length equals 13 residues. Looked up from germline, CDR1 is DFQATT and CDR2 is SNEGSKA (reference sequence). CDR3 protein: CSARDGSSYEQYF. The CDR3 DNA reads TGCAGTGCTAGAGATGGCAGTTCCTACGAGCAGTACTTC.

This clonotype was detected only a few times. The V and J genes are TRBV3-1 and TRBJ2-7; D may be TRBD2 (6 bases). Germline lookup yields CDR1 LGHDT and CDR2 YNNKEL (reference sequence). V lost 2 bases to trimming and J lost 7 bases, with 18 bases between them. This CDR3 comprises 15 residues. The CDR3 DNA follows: TGTGCCAGCAGCCAATATCCGGGAGAGGGCGCAGAGCAGTACTTC. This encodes CASSQYPGEGAEQYF.

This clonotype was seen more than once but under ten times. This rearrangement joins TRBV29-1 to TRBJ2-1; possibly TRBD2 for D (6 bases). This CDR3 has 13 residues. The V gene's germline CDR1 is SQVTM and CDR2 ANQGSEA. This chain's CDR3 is CGGTRRAFNEQFF. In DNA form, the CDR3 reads TGCGGGGGGACGCGCCGAGCTTTCAATGAGCAGTTCTTC.

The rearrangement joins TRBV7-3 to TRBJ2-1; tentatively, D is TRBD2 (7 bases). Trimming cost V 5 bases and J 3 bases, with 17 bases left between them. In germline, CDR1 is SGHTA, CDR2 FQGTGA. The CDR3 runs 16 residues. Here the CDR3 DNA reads TGTGCCAGCAGCCTAAGGGGGGGAGTTGGCTACAATGAGCAGTTCTTC. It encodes CASSLRGGVGYNEQFF.